The clone carrying this TCR beta chain occurred once. Trimming cost V 7 bases and J 5 bases, with 8 bases left between them. In germline, CDR1 is LNHDA, CDR2 SQIVND (reference sequence). The CDR3 is made up of 11 amino acids. The entry originates in a study of blood T cell repertoires in COVID-19. In the source study's methods: Estimated nucleated cell counts came from reference gene primer amplification. TCRdb's copy holds only in-frame clones and misses some; the assay was immunoSEQ multiplex PCR. D and trimming come from the DNA, and the V and J calls and clone size come from that table. The sample lists roughly 180,000 clones; around 95% were seen once.

Sequences were obtained from peripheral blood. The receptor was isolated from a man aged 30-40 years with COVID-19, enrolled during active disease. The rearrangement joins TRBV19 to TRBJ2-5; D is unresolved. CDR3 residues: CASTPRETQYF. The CDR3 region has the DNA TGTGCCAGTACGCCCCGGGAGACCCAGTACTTC.